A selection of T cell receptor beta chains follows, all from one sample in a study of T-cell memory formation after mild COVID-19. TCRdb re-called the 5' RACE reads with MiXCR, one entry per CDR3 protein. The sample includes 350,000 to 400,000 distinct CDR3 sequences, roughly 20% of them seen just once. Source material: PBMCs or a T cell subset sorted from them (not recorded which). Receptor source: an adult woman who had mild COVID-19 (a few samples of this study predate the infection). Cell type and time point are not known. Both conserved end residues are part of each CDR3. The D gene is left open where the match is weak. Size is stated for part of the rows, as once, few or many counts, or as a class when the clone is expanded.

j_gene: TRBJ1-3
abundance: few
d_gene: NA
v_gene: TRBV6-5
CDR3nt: TGTGCCAGCAGCCCCCGAGGACGGCGTGGAAACACCATATATTTT
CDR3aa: CASSPRGRRGNTIYF

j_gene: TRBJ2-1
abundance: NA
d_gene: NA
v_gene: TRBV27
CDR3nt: TGTGCCAGCAGTTCACGTACCCACTCCTACAATGAGCAGTTCTTC
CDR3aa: CASSSRTHSYNEQFF

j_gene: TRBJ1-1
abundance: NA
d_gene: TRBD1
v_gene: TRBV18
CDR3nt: TGTGCCAGCTCACGGGATGGACAGGGGAGGTCTGAAGCTTTCTTT
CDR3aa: CASSRDGQGRSEAFF

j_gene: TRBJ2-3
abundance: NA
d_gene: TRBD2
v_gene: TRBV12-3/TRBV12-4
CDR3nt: TGTGCCAGCCGCGATTTTAGCGGGAGGGCCGGTGGGAGCACAGATACGCAGTATTTT
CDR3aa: CASRDFSGRAGGSTDTQYF

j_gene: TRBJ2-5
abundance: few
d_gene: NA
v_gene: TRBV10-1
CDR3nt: TGCGCCAGCAGCGACAGAGAAGAGACCCAGTACTTC
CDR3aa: CASSDREETQYF

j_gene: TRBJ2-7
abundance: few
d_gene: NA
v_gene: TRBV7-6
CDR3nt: TGTGCCAGCAGCTTAGCTGAACAGAGCATCTACGAGCAGTACTTC
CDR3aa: CASSLAEQSIYEQYF

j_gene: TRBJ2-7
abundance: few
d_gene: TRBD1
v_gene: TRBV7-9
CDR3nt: TGTGCCAGCAGCGAGGACAGGGGGCACTCCTACGAGCAGTACTTC
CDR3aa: CASSEDRGHSYEQYF

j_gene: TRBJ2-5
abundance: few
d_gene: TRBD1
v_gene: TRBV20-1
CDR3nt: TGCAGTGGCGGGGACAGGGGGTTCCAAGAGACCCAGTACTTC
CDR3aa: CSGGDRGFQETQYF

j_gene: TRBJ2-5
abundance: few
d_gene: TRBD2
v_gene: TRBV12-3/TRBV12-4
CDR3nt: TGTGCCAGCAGGCCCTATGGGAGGGGAGAGACCCAGTACTTC
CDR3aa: CASRPYGRGETQYF

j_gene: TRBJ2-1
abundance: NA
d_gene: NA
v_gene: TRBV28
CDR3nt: TGTGCCAGCAGCCAGACCGCGTGGTATGAGCAGTTCTTC
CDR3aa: CASSQTAWYEQFF

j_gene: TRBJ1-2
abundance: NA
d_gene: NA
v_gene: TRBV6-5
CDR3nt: TGTGCCAGCAGTTACCCACAGGGATATGGCTACACCTTC
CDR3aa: CASSYPQGYGYTF

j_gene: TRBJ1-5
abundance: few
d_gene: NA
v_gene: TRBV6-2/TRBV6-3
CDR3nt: TGTGCCAGCAGTTCGGTCGTCAGCGGGACGCCAGGTCAGCCCCAGCATTTT
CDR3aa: CASSSVVSGTPGQPQHF

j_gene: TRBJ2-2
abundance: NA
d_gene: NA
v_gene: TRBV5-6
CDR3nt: TGTGCCAGCAGTCTTCCCCGATCCGGGGAGCTGTTTTTT
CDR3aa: CASSLPRSGELFF

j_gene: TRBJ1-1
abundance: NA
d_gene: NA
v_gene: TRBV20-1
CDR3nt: TGCAGTGCTAGAGAACCCCAGGGATTGAACACTGAAGCTTTCTTT
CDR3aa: CSAREPQGLNTEAFF

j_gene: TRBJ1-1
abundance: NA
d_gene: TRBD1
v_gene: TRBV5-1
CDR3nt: TGCGCCAGCAGCCCTTCAGCCGGGACAGGGGGCACTGAAGCTTTCTTT
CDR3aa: CASSPSAGTGGTEAFF

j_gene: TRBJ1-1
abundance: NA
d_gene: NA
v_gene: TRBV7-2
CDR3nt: TGTGCCAGCAGCTTAGGAGAGCTGGGCACTGAAGCTTTCTTT
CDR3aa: CASSLGELGTEAFF

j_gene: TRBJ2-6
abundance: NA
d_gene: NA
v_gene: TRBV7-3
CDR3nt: TGTGCCAGCAGCCCCCTCGGACAGCCCATCTCTGGGGCCAACGTCCTGACTTTC
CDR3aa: CASSPLGQPISGANVLTF

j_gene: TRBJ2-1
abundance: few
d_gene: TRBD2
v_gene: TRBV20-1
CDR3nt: TGCAGTGCTGAGACTAGCGGGAGGGCTTACAATGAGCAGTTCTTC
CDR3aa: CSAETSGRAYNEQFF

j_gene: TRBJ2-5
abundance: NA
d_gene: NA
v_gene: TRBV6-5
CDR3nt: TGTGCCAGCAGTTACTCGAGAGCGTACCAAGAGACCCAGTACTTC
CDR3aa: CASSYSRAYQETQYF

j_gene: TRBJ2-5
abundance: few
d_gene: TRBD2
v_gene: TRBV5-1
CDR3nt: TGCGCCAGCAGCCTTAACACCGGGACTAGCGGCGAAGAGACCCAGTACTTC
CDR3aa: CASSLNTGTSGEETQYF

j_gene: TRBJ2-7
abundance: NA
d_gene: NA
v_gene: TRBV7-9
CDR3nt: TGTGCCAGCAGCTTCTCGACAAGCTCCTACGAGCAGTACTTC
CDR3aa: CASSFSTSSYEQYF

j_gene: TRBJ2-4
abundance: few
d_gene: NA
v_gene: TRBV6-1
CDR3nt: TGTGCCAGCAGTGTTACAGCCAAAAACATTCAGTACTTC
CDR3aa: CASSVTAKNIQYF

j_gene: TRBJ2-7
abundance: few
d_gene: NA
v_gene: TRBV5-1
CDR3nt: TGCGCCAGCAGCTTCACAGGGACTCACGAGCAGTACTTC
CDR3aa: CASSFTGTHEQYF

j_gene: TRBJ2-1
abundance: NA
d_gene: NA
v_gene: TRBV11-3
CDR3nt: TGTGCCAGCAGCTTATCCCGTCTGCGGTACAATGAGCAGTTCTTC
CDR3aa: CASSLSRLRYNEQFF

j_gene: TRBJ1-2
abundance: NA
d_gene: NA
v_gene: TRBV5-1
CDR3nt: TGCGCCAGCAGCTTGGCCGACGGGGCAAACTATGGCTACACCTTC
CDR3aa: CASSLADGANYGYTF

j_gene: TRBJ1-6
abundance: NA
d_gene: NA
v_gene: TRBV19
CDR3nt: TGTGCCAGTAGTTACGCAGGGGTCGTCCACTTT
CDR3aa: CASSYAGVVHF

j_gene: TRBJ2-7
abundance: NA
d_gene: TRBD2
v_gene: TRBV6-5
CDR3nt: TGTGCCAGCAGTCCCTTTGGACTAGCGGGGGCCCCCTCCTACGAGCAGTACTTC
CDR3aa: CASSPFGLAGAPSYEQYF

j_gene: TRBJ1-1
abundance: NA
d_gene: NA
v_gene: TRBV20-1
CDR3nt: TGCAGTGCTAGAGAGGGGGAGAGGACTGAAGCTTTCTTT
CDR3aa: CSAREGERTEAFF

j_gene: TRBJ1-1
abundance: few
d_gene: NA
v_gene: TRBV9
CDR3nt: TGTGCCAGCAGCGTAGTAGGACGGGGGAACACTGAAGCTTTCTTT
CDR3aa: CASSVVGRGNTEAFF

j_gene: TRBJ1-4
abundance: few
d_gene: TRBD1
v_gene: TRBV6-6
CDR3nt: TGTGCCAGCAGTCACTCCCTACAGGGGACAGCAACTAATGAAAAACTGTTTTTT
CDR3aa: CASSHSLQGTATNEKLFF

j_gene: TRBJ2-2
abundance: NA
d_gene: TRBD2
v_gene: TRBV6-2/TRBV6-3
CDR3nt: TGTGCCAGCAGTTACTCGAGGTTCCCAGCGGGAGATACCGGGGAGCTGTTTTTT
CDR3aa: CASSYSRFPAGDTGELFF

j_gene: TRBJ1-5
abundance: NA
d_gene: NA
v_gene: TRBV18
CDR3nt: TGTGCCAGCTCATCTCCGCTTGACGGGCAGCCCCAGCATTTT
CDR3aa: CASSSPLDGQPQHF

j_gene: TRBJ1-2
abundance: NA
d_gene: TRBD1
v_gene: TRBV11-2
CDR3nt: TGTGCCAGCAGCACGGACAGGATTCAAGGCTACACCTTC
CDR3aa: CASSTDRIQGYTF

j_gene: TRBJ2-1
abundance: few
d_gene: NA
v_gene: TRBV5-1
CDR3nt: TGCGCCAGCAGCTTGGAGGGGGGCCCGCCGGATGAGCAGTTCTTC
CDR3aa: CASSLEGGPPDEQFF

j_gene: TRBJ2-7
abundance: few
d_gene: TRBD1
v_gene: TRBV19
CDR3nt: TGTGCCAGCCGGGACAGGGCCTACGAGCAGTACTTC
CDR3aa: CASRDRAYEQYF

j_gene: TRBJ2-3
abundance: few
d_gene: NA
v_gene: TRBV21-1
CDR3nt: TGTGCCAGCAGCACAGGGACTAGCGGAAAGGGGACAGATACGCAGTATTTT
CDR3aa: CASSTGTSGKGTDTQYF

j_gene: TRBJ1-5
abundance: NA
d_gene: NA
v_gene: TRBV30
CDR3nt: TGTGCCTGGAGTGCGGGGAATCAGCCCCAGCATTTT
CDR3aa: CAWSAGNQPQHF

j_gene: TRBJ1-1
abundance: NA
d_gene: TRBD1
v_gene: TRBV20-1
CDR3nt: TGCAGTCAGGGGGCCACTGAAGCTTTCTTT
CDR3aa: CSQGATEAFF

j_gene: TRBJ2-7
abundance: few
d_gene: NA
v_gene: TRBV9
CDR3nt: TGTGCCAGCAGCGTAGGGACAGACCTGACCTACGAGCAGTACTTC
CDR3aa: CASSVGTDLTYEQYF

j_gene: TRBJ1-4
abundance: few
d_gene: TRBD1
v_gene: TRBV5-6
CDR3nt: TGTGCCAGCAGCCTAAATGACAGGGGGGCAGAAAAACTGTTTTTT
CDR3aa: CASSLNDRGAEKLFF